This T cell receptor (beta chain) is drawn from a study of technical replicates of blood from a few donors. Sequencing used immunoSEQ multiplex PCR; TCRdb keeps in-frame clones, though not all of them. The sample consists of tens of thousands of clones, 91% of them appearing once. The germline gives CDR1 KGHSH, CDR2 LQKENI. CDR3 length equals 15 residues. V gave up 3 bases and J gave up 2 bases; unmatched junction bases: 5. The sequence came from a human donor in good health. Some clones in this sample may be carry-over from other donors' samples. This sequence joins TRBV18 and TRBJ1-2; 8 bases line up with TRBD1. Sample: T cells isolated from PBMCs. This chain's CDR3 is CASSPLRQGNYGYTF. The CDR3, as DNA: TGTGCCAGCTCACCCCTAAGACAGGGGAACTATGGCTACACCTTC.